The source of this TCR beta chain is a study of cytotoxic CD8 clonotypes in ibrutinib-treated CLL. Study overall: Included were 11 relapsed/refractory and about 14 treatment-naive patients, of whom 17 were IGHV unmutated.

Repertoires were generated with immunoSEQ multiplex PCR, while TCRdb's copy carries only in-frame clones and drops some. This sample yields more than 140,000 clones, of which roughly 80% are seen a single time; around 30% belongs to the top ten. Regarding this clone: Its antigen is not known.

Study results and caveats: Sustained-remission patients were sampled at different times than progressing patients were.

The CDR3 consists of 15 residues. The germline V gene encodes CDR1 MNHEY and CDR2 SVGAGI. The V segment lost 3 bases and the J segment 6 bases; nucleotides outside the gene matches: 6. The V gene is TRBV6-5, the J gene TRBJ2-7; TRBD1 matches at 12 bases. The specimen comprised PBMCs, sampled after 12 months of ibrutinib treatment. The clonotype was recovered from a human donor with chronic lymphocytic leukemia. The CDR3 loop reads CASSYPGTGGFEQYF. The CDR3 region has the DNA TGTGCCAGCAGTTATCCCGGGACAGGGGGCTTCGAGCAGTACTTC.